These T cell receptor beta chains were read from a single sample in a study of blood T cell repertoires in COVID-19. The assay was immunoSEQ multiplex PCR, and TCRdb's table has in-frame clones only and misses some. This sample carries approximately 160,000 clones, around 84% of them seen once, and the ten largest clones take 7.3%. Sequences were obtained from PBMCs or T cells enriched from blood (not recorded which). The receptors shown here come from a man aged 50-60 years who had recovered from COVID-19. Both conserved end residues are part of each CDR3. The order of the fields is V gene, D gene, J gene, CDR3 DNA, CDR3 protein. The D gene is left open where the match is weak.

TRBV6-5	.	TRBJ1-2	TGTGCCAGCAGTCCCGACAGGCAGAACTATGGCTACACCTTC	CASSPDRQNYGYTF
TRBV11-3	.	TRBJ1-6	TGTGCCAGCAGCTTAGTTGAGAATTCACCCCTCCACTTT	CASSLVENSPLHF
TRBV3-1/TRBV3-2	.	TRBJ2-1	TGTGCCAGCAGCCAGCCCACAGGGATTCGCAATGAGCAGTTCTTC	CASSQPTGIRNEQFF
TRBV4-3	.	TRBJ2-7	TGCGCCAGCAGCCAAGAGTTCCCGGGGATGAGCTCCTACGAGCAGTACTTC	CASSQEFPGMSSYEQYF
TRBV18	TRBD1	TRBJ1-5	TGTGCCAGCTCACCAGGGACAGGGGATCTCAATCAGCCCCAGCATTTT	CASSPGTGDLNQPQHF
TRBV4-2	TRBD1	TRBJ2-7	TGTGCCAGCAGCCGGGACAGGGACTACGAGCAGTACTTC	CASSRDRDYEQYF
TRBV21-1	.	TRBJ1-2	TGTGCCAGCAGCAAACGGCGGGTTTTCTTGGTGTTATATGGCTACACCTTC	CASSKRRVFLVLYGYTF
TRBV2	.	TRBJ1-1	TGTGCCAGCAGTGAAAATCTGGGCATGAACACTGAAGCTTTCTTT	CASSENLGMNTEAFF
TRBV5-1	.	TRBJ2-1	TGCGCCAGCAGCTTGGCGGTCAACAGGTTCAATGAGCAGTTCTTC	CASSLAVNRFNEQFF
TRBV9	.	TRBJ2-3	TGTGCCAGCAGCCCCCAAGGTGCTAGCGCCACAGATACGCAGTATTTT	CASSPQGASATDTQYF